These 14 T cell receptor beta chains originate from one sample sequenced in a study of shared clonotypes between healthy human individuals (dated by TCRdb to about 2020). The library was produced with the immunoSEQ multiplex PCR assay. The immuneACCESS repertoire file appears here via TCRdb, limited to in-frame rearrangements. These files lack a portion of the clones; in checked studies, under half of the deficit traces to unresolved V genes, and the cause of the others is not known. The sample has some 530,000 clones on record, 70% to 80% of them singletons. About 12% of the sample comes from the top ten. The sequencing sample was made of PBMCs. Receptors were obtained from a woman in her thirties or forties in good health. Some clones in this sample may be carry-over from other donors' samples.

V is TRBV30 and J is TRBJ2-7; no clear D gene. Germline V gives CDR1 GTSNPN, CDR2 SVGIG (reference sequence). V gave up 0 bases and J gave up 1 base, with 4 bases separating them. The CDR3 runs to 12 residues. The CDR3 loop reads CAWSVLSYEQYF. CDR3 coding DNA: TGTGCCTGGAGTGTACTTTCCTACGAGCAGTACTTC. The full variable domain, in which reference TRBV30 and TRBJ2-7 provide the parts outside the CDR3, is SQTIHQWPATLVQPVGSPLSLECTVEGTSNPNLYWYRQAAGRGLQLLFYSVGIGQISSEVPQNLSASRPQDRQFILSSKKLLLSDSGFYLCAWSVLSYEQYFGPGTRLTVT.

This clone was detected only once. The chain combines TRBV28 with TRBJ2-5; tentatively, D is TRBD1 (5 bases). The germline V and J ends were trimmed by 9 bases and 5 bases, with 25 bases remaining between them. Germline CDR1 MDHEN, CDR2 SYDVKM. This CDR3 spans 16 amino acids. The CDR3: CASGPPPAGIGETQYF. The CDR3 DNA is TGTGCCAGTGGACCTCCACCGGCAGGGATCGGTGAGACCCAGTACTTC.

The rearrangement uses TRBV7-6 and TRBJ2-7; D not resolved. V was shortened by 1 base and J by 5 bases, with 12 bases between the two germline ends. The CDR3 sequence is 14 residues long. Per the germline V gene, CDR1 is SGHVS and CDR2 is FNYEAQ. The CDR3 DNA is TGTGCCAGCAGCTTAGGCTACCTCCAGGACGAGCAGTACTTC. It yields the protein CASSLGYLQDEQYF.

The sample holds one count of this clone. V is TRBV9 and J is TRBJ2-7, with D possibly being TRBD1 (6 bases). The CDR3 runs 14 residues. V lost 3 bases and J 3 bases, leaving 13 bases between the germline ends. Germline CDR1 reads SGDLS; CDR2 reads YYNGEE. CDR3 sequence: CASSATGNSYEQYF. The CDR3, as DNA: TGTGCCAGCAGCGCGACAGGAAACAGCTACGAGCAGTACTTC.

The rearrangement joins TRBV2 to TRBJ2-5, with D perhaps being TRBD1 or TRBD2 (5 bases each). Germline-derived CDR1 and CDR2 are SNHLY and FYNNEI. The CDR3 consists of 12 residues. V was cut by 4 bases and J by 11 bases, with 14 bases left in between. The CDR3 is CASSAGPGGQYF. CDR3 nucleotide sequence: TGTGCCAGCAGTGCGGGGCCAGGTGGACAGTACTTC.

The chain couples TRBV2 to TRBJ2-5, with 7 bases fitting TRBD1. The CDR3 extends over 14 amino acids. Germline V gene lookup returns CDR1 SNHLY and CDR2 FYNNEI. V was clipped by 8 bases and J by 5 bases; unmatched bases: 11. This CDR3 is CASASRGGSETQYF. The CDR3 DNA is TGTGCCAGCGCGAGCCGAGGGGGCAGCGAGACCCAGTACTTC.

This chain links TRBV6-5 with TRBJ2-2, with TRBD1 identical over 10 bases. The CDR3 loop spans 14 amino acids. The trim removed 7 bases at V and 6 bases at J, leaving 5 bases unmatched. Germline values: CDR1 MNHEY, CDR2 SVGAGI. CDR3 DNA: TGTGCCAGCACCCGGACAGGGGGTTCCGGGGAGCTGTTTTTT. Protein: CASTRTGGSGELFF.

The chain employs TRBV7-9 and TRBJ1-1, with 7 nucleotides matching TRBD1. Germline V gene lookup returns CDR1 SEHNR and CDR2 FQNEAQ (reference sequence). Germline trimming cut 4 bases from V and 4 bases from J; bases unmatched to any gene: 12. This CDR3 is built from 16 residues. CDR3 region: CASSSLETGWGTEAFF. CDR3 bases: TGTGCCAGCAGCTCATTAGAGACAGGGTGGGGCACTGAAGCTTTCTTT.

The gene calls are TRBV6-1 and TRBJ1-2; 7 positions match TRBD1. J was trimmed by 4 bases and V by 3 bases; bases with no gene match: 11. The CDR3 runs 16 residues. CDR1 is MNHNS, CDR2 SASEGT, per germline. The CDR3 region has the DNA TGTGCCAGCAGTGACCCAATCAGGGGGTGGGGCTATGGCTACACCTTC. It yields the protein CASSDPIRGWGYGYTF.

The chain joins TRBV15 to TRBJ1-5; D ambiguous. There are 12 residues in the CDR3. V lost 8 bases and J lost 3, with 8 bases in between. Germline values: CDR1 LNHNV, CDR2 YYDKDF (reference sequence). DNA of the CDR3: TGTGCCACCGGACGGCTCAATCAGCCCCAGCATTTT. It specifies CATGRLNQPQHF.

The rearrangement links TRBV6-1 to TRBJ1-5, with D uncertain. Looked up from germline, CDR1 is MNHNS and CDR2 is SASEGT. V was clipped by 5 bases and J by 0 bases, with 11 bases between them. The CDR3 extends over 15 amino acids. CDR3 region: CASSRDGYSNQPQHF. The CDR3 DNA reads as TGTGCCAGCAGTAGAGACGGGTATAGCAATCAGCCCCAGCATTTT.

The chain has TRBV11-2 and TRBJ1-1; no firm D call. The CDR3 runs 13 residues. Germline assignment: CDR1 SGHAT and CDR2 FQNNGV. V lost 2 bases and J 1 base, leaving 5 bases between the germline ends. CDR3 amino acids: CASSLTGNTEAFF. CDR3 nucleotides: TGTGCCAGCAGCTTAACGGGGAACACTGAAGCTTTCTTT. Full variable domain (rest looked up from reference TRBV11-2 and TRBJ1-1): EAGVAQSPRYKIIEKRQSVAFWCNPISGHATLYWYQQILGQGPKLLIQFQNNGVVDDSQLPKDRFSAERLKGVDSTLKIQPAKLEDSAVYLCASSLTGNTEAFFGQGTRLTVV.

The CDR3 here is CASTGRSYEQYF. In DNA form, the CDR3 reads TGTGCCAGCACAGGCCGGTCCTACGAGCAGTACTTC. This chain links TRBV11-1 with TRBJ2-7, with unresolved D. Germline values: CDR1 SGHAT, CDR2 FQDESV (reference sequence). V gave up 7 bases and J gave up 1 base, with 8 bases separating them. The CDR3 has 12 residues.

The chain couples TRBV19 to TRBJ2-1; D possibly corresponds to TRBD2 (5 bases). Deletions cut 3 bases from V and 6 bases from J, with 15 bases between. Germline loops: CDR1 LNHDA, CDR2 SQIVND (reference sequence). This CDR3 contains 15 residues. CDR3 in DNA: TGTGCCAGTAGTATGAGAAGGACTGGACGCAATGAGCAGTTCTTC. This translates into CASSMRRTGRNEQFF.